The TCR beta chain described here comes from a study of T cells in Graves' hyperthyroidism and ophthalmopathy. Regarding the study as a whole: Blood also showed most of the thyroid clonotypes that were expanded above 0.001. Before onset, by a median of about six months, the model predicted ophthalmopathy.

Germline CDR1 is KGHDR and CDR2 is SFDVKD. V was pared by 3 bases and J by 4 bases, with 17 bases between. This CDR3 is 16 amino acids long. Out of approximately 9.9 ml of fresh peripheral blood came the PBMCs. Amplified TCR beta CDR3 regions derived from RNA transcripts. HTBI primers were used for first-round RT-PCR of the TCR CDR3. TCRdb called the multiplex PCR reads again in MiXCR, with one record for every CDR3 protein. This table holds 250,000 to 300,000 distinct CDR3 sequences, about 19% found once. This clonotype was recorded many times. What it binds is not known. Material: blood. The V gene is TRBV24-1, the J gene TRBJ2-5, with D possibly matching TRBD1 (8 bases). The clonotype comes from a man aged 45 to 65 with Graves' ophthalmopathy. CDR3 coding DNA: TGTGCCACCAGTGATCCCGGACAGGGAGGGACAGAGACCCAGTACTTC. Translated, it gives CATSDPGQGGTETQYF.